This TCR beta chain was documented in a study of early T cells in non-severe SARS-CoV-2 infection. Study-level information: Unsorted whole blood bulk RNA was sequenced, with unpaired chains.

Using its own MiXCR run on the 5' RACE reads, TCRdb lists one record per CDR3 protein. Among about 61,000 distinct CDR3 sequences listed, 8% to 10% were seen once. This clonotype occurred a few times. The CDR3 has 15 residues. Germline V CDR1 and CDR2: SEHNR, FQNEAQ (reference sequence). V lost 3 bases to trimming and J lost 4 bases, with 15 bases between them. The clonotype comes from an adult who was a healthcare worker with PCR-confirmed SARS-CoV-2 infection or an uninfected control (not recorded which). V is TRBV7-9 and J is TRBJ2-5; D remains unclear. Sequencing was done on a sample of whole blood. The CDR3 bases are TGTGCCAGCAGCTTCGAATTTCTTCTAGGAGAGACCCAGTACTTC. This encodes CASSFEFLLGETQYF.